Each of the 25 T cell receptor beta chains below was sequenced from the same sample in a study of cytomegalovirus exposure and HLA in healthy donors. Method: immunoSEQ multiplex PCR; TCRdb's copy keeps in-frame clones and lacks some. Among hundreds of thousands of clones listed, 80% to 90% were seen once. The sample consisted of PBMCs. The origin of the receptors is a man aged 18 to 30 in good health and CMV-seronegative.

The chain recombines TRBV6-5 with TRBJ1-1; 7 bases align to TRBD1. The CDR3 is 12 amino acids. Germline loops: CDR1 MNHEY, CDR2 SVGAGI. V gave up 6 bases and J gave up 9 bases; unmatched junction bases: 7. The CDR3 loop reads CASSPGQEKAFF. CDR3 DNA sequence: TGTGCCAGCAGCCCCGGACAGGAAAAAGCTTTCTTT.

V gene TRBV2 combines with J gene TRBJ1-4, with D maybe TRBD1 (5 bases). Trimming pared 7 bases from V and 8 bases from J, leaving 8 bases between. The CDR3 length is 11 residues. Germline V gene data show CDR1 as SNHLY and CDR2 as FYNNEI. Written as DNA, the CDR3 is TGTGCCAGCAATCGGGGGGAAAAACTGTTTTTT. Protein product: CASNRGEKLFF. Full variable domain (rest looked up from reference TRBV2 and TRBJ1-4): EPEVTQTPSHQVTQMGQEVILRCVPISNHLYFYWYRQILGQKVEFLVSFYNNEISEKSEIFDDQFSVERPDGSNFTLKIRSTKLEDSAMYFCASNRGEKLFFGSGTQLSVL.

This clone was picked up one time. The rearrangement joins TRBV28 to TRBJ1-1, with D perhaps TRBD1 (6 bases). The CDR3 is made up of 12 amino acids. Trimming shortened V by 3 bases and J by 10 bases, and 12 bases separated the two germline ends. Germline V gene sequence: CDR1 MDHEN, CDR2 SYDVKM. As DNA, the CDR3 is TGTGCCAGCAGTTTTATTGGCAGGGGAGCTTTCTTT. It encodes CASSFIGRGAFF.

The V and J genes are TRBV27 and TRBJ2-7, with 7 nucleotides matching TRBD2. The CDR3 spans 13 residues. The J segment lost 5 bases and the V segment lost 6 bases, leaving 7 bases of the junction unmatched. CDR1 is MNHEY and CDR2 is SMNVEV in the germline V gene (reference sequence). CDR3 in amino acids: CASRSGGWDEQYF. In DNA, the CDR3 is TGTGCCAGCAGGTCGGGGGGTTGGGACGAGCAGTACTTC.

V is TRBV4-3 and J is TRBJ2-5; D may be TRBD2 (6 bases). Germline CDR1 reads LGHNA; CDR2 reads YSLEER. This CDR3 region has 15 residues. The V end lost 0 bases, the J end lost 5 bases, and 13 bases lay between the germline ends. CDR3 amino acids: CASSQDGTAWETQYF. Here the CDR3 DNA reads TGCGCCAGCAGCCAAGACGGGACTGCGTGGGAGACCCAGTACTTC.

The J gene is TRBJ1-1, the V gene TRBV25-1, with 8 bases identical to TRBD1. This CDR3 is 16 amino acids long. Per the germline V gene, CDR1 is MGHDK and CDR2 is SYGVNS. V lost 4 bases and J lost 1; bases outside the gene matches: 8. CDR3 sequence reads: CASSGPGGLRNTEAFF. DNA of the CDR3: TGTGCCAGCAGTGGGCCAGGGGGCTTAAGGAACACTGAAGCTTTCTTT. The entire variable domain, with the rest obtained from reference TRBV25-1 and TRBJ1-1, is as follows: EADIYQTPRYLVIGTGKKITLECSQTMGHDKMYWYQQDPGMELHLIHYSYGVNSTEKGDLSSESTVSRIRTEHFPLTLESARPSHTSQYLCASSGPGGLRNTEAFFGQGTRLTVV.

A few counts support this clone. The chain carries TRBV7-3 and TRBJ1-1; D might be TRBD1 (6 bases). Germline CDR1 reads SGHTA; CDR2 reads FQGTGA. The CDR3 is 16 amino acids. The V gene lost 5 bases and the J gene lost 0 bases, with 16 bases spanning the gap. CDR3 sequence (DNA): TGTGCCAGCAGCCCCCAGGGGACCCGCATGAACACTGAAGCTTTCTTT. Translating it yields CASSPQGTRMNTEAFF.

This chain links TRBV4-1 with TRBJ2-7, with D tentatively TRBD2 (6 bases). The length of the CDR3 is 14 residues. Germline V CDR1 and CDR2: MGHRA, YSYEKL. Deletions cut 4 bases from V and 4 bases from J, with 14 bases between. For the CDR3, the DNA is TGCGCCAGCAGCCTCGAGGCGGGAACGTACGAGCAGTACTTC. This encodes CASSLEAGTYEQYF.

The chain uses TRBV2 and TRBJ1-1; D may be TRBD1 (6 bases). Germline V gene data show CDR1 as SNHLY and CDR2 as FYNNEI. This CDR3 is built from 14 residues. V shed 2 bases and J shed 4 bases, with 11 bases lying between them. The chain's CDR3 is CASSEMRGPTEAFF. The CDR3 nucleotides are TGTGCCAGCAGTGAAATGCGGGGGCCCACTGAAGCTTTCTTT. Full variable domain (rest looked up from reference TRBV2 and TRBJ1-1): EPEVTQTPSHQVTQMGQEVILRCVPISNHLYFYWYRQILGQKVEFLVSFYNNEISEKSEIFDDQFSVERPDGSNFTLKIRSTKLEDSAMYFCASSEMRGPTEAFFGQGTRLTVV.

The chain has TRBV28 and TRBJ1-2; D not certain. With 1 base removed from V and 6 bases from J, the gap between germline ends came to 6 bases. CDR3 length: 12 amino acids. CDR1 is MDHEN and CDR2 is SYDVKM in the germline V gene. CDR3 sequence (DNA): TGTGCCAGCAGTTTATCTCGGGATGGCTACACCTTC. Its translation: CASSLSRDGYTF.

The V call is TRBV6-6, the J call TRBJ1-1, with D possibly being TRBD1 (6 bases). The CDR3 extends over 14 amino acids. V was cut by 0 bases and J by 4 bases, with 9 bases left in between. Germline CDR1 MNHNY, CDR2 SVGAGI (reference sequence). CDR3 in amino acids: CASSYSGGGTEAFF. In DNA form, the CDR3 reads TGTGCCAGCAGTTACTCGGGAGGGGGCACTGAAGCTTTCTTT.

This chain uses TRBV2 with TRBJ2-2, with D perhaps matching TRBD1 (6 bases). CDR1 is SNHLY, CDR2 FYNNEI, per germline. The CDR3 contains 13 residues. The ends were cut back, 1 base at V and 7 bases at J, with 7 bases in the middle. Here the CDR3 reads CASSEVTGGELFF. The CDR3 coding sequence is TGTGCCAGCAGTGAAGTGACAGGCGGGGAGCTGTTTTTT.

CDR3 DNA sequence: TGTGCCAGCAGCTCGGGACTAGCGTCCCTAGAGCAGTACTTC. This encodes CASSSGLASLEQYF. This rearrangement joins TRBV7-2 to TRBJ2-7, with TRBD2 matching over 10 bases. The CDR3 loop spans 14 amino acids. Germline V gene sequence: CDR1 SGHTA, CDR2 FQGNSA. The trim removed 4 bases at V and 7 bases at J, leaving 7 bases unmatched.

This clone has just one count. The rearrangement uses TRBV19 and TRBJ2-1, with D maybe TRBD1 (6 bases). Germline lookup yields CDR1 LNHDA and CDR2 SQIVND (reference sequence). The CDR3 extends over 15 amino acids. The ends were cut back, 9 bases at V and 4 bases at J, with 19 bases in the middle. The CDR3 bases are TGTGCCAGCACCCCTCAGGGTGGACAGTACAATGAGCAGTTCTTC. It codes for CASTPQGGQYNEQFF.

The V call is TRBV30, the J call TRBJ2-3, with TRBD2 matching over 8 bases. Germline-derived CDR1 and CDR2 are GTSNPN and SVGIG (reference sequence). The CDR3 is 15 residues long. The ends lost 2 bases at V and 2 bases at J; junction bases unmatched: 6. The CDR3 loop is CAWSRAGGHTDTQYF. CDR3 in DNA: TGTGCCTGGAGTCGGGCGGGAGGCCACACAGATACGCAGTATTTT. The whole variable domain, filled in from reference TRBV30 and TRBJ2-3, reads SQTIHQWPATLVQPVGSPLSLECTVEGTSNPNLYWYRQAAGRGLQLLFYSVGIGQISSEVPQNLSASRPQDRQFILSSKKLLLSDSGFYLCAWSRAGGHTDTQYFGPGTRLTVL.

This chain joins TRBV19 and TRBJ2-1; 11 nucleotides line up with TRBD2. CDR3 length: 15 amino acids. The trim removed 5 bases at V and 3 bases at J, leaving 3 bases unmatched. Germline V gene sequence: CDR1 LNHDA, CDR2 SQIVND (reference sequence). CDR3 bases: TGTGCCAGTAGTCTGACTAGCGGGGTCTACAATGAGCAGTTCTTC. It is translated as CASSLTSGVYNEQFF.

This clone is a singleton in its sample. J is TRBJ2-3 and V is TRBV15; the match to TRBD1 covers 8 bases. The CDR3 is 14 residues long. Germline V gene lookup returns CDR1 LNHNV and CDR2 YYDKDF (reference sequence). The junction had 8 bases not matched to a gene; V was cut back by 6 bases and J by 6 bases. The CDR3 DNA is TGTGCCACCAGTCCCAGGGGGCTAGCGGATACGCAGTATTTT. Translating gives CATSPRGLADTQYF.

This clone was seen only a few times. The V gene is TRBV5-1, the J gene TRBJ2-7; the D is unclear. Per the germline V gene, CDR1 is SGHRS and CDR2 is YFSETQ. The CDR3 extends over 11 amino acids. The V end lost 4 bases, the J end lost 4 bases, and 6 bases lay between the germline ends. Written as DNA, the CDR3 is TGCGCCAGCAGCGCAGGATACGAGCAGTACTTC. This gives the protein CASSAGYEQYF.

This clone was picked up one time. V is TRBV2 and J is TRBJ1-5, with 9 bases aligning to TRBD1. V shed 6 bases and J 0 bases; nucleotides not matched to a gene: 3. The CDR3 contains 15 residues. Germline CDR1 reads SNHLY; CDR2 reads FYNNEI. Here the CDR3 reads CASSTGGLSNQPQHF. The CDR3 bases are TGTGCCAGCAGCACAGGGGGCCTTAGCAATCAGCCCCAGCATTTT.

The chain joins TRBV5-1 to TRBJ2-7; tentative D call: TRBD2 (5 bases). CDR1 is SGHRS and CDR2 is YFSETQ in the germline V gene. The CDR3 consists of 16 residues. V shed 1 base and J shed 0 bases, with 14 bases lying between them. The CDR3 spells CASSLWLSGNSYEQYF. CDR3 bases: TGCGCCAGCAGCTTGTGGCTGAGCGGAAACTCCTACGAGCAGTACTTC.

The chain employs TRBV10-2 and TRBJ2-7; D is possibly TRBD2 (6 bases). CDR1 is WSHSY, CDR2 SAAADI, per germline. The CDR3 is made up of 13 amino acids. V shed 8 bases and J shed 2 bases, with 13 bases lying between them. CDR3 in DNA: TGCGCCAGCGGAGGGCAGGGCCCCTACGAGCAGTACTTC. Translation: CASGGQGPYEQYF.

The chain couples TRBV9 to TRBJ2-7, with TRBD1 matching over 7 bases. The V gene's germline CDR1 is SGDLS and CDR2 YYNGEE. This CDR3 has 15 residues. Losses at the gene ends were 4 bases for V and 2 bases for J; bases not matched to a gene: 9. The CDR3 sequence: CASSPGPGGTYEQYF. DNA of the CDR3: TGTGCCAGCAGCCCCGGTCCAGGGGGAACCTACGAGCAGTACTTC. The full variable domain, in which reference TRBV9 and TRBJ2-7 provide the parts outside the CDR3, is DSGVTQTPKHLITATGQRVTLRCSPRSGDLSVYWYQQSLDQGLQFLIQYYNGEERAKGNILERFSAQQFPDLHSELNLSSLELGDSALYFCASSPGPGGTYEQYFGPGTRLTVT.

The J gene is TRBJ2-7, the V gene TRBV4-3, with 14 positions matching TRBD2. This CDR3 comprises 15 residues. From germline, CDR1 is LGHNA and CDR2 YSLEER. V was pared by 6 bases and J by 7 bases, with 8 bases of the junction left unmatched. CDR3 sequence reads: CASRPKGLAGEEQYF. In DNA form, the CDR3 reads TGCGCCAGCAGACCGAAGGGACTAGCGGGAGAAGAGCAGTACTTC.

The V gene is TRBV4-1, the J gene TRBJ1-2; TRBD1 matches 7 bases. Trimming at V came to 3 bases and at J to 8 bases, leaving 15 bases not matched to a gene. The CDR3 is made up of 16 amino acids. Germline V gene sequence: CDR1 MGHRA, CDR2 YSYEKL. The CDR3 reads CASSQAEGQLYRGYTF. CDR3 coding DNA: TGCGCCAGCAGCCAGGCCGAGGGACAGCTCTACAGGGGCTACACCTTC.

V gene TRBV9 combines with J gene TRBJ2-5; D perhaps matches TRBD1 (6 bases). The germline CDR1 and CDR2 sequences are SGDLS and YYNGEE. The CDR3 totals 15 residues. Trimming took off 3 bases at V and 5 bases at J, with 17 bases between the two ends. The CDR3 is CASSARGGPSETQYF. The CDR3 DNA reads as TGTGCCAGCAGCGCCAGAGGGGGACCCTCGGAGACCCAGTACTTC.